These 27 T cell receptor beta chains were sequenced from one sample in a study of T cells after yellow fever vaccination. A single record per CDR3 protein comes from TCRdb applying MiXCR to the 5' RACE reads. The sample comprises 550,000 to 750,000 distinct CDR3 sequences, about 14% of which are singletons, and around an eighth rests with the top ten. The starting material was PBMCs, obtained on the day of the yellow fever booster vaccination. The receptors were gathered from a young man who received the YFV17D yellow fever vaccine.

This clonotype was seen only a few times. V and J are TRBV7-9 and TRBJ2-5, with 10 bases lining up with TRBD2. This CDR3 is built from 14 residues. Per the germline V gene, CDR1 is SEHNR and CDR2 is FQNEAQ (reference sequence). V was pared by 2 bases and J by 7 bases, with 4 bases of the junction left unmatched. CDR3 in DNA: TGTGCCAGCAGCTTACTAGCGGGAGATGGGACCCAGTACTTC. Protein sequence: CASSLLAGDGTQYF.

This clonotype came up a few times. The gene calls are TRBV5-1 and TRBJ2-5, with 9 bases identical to TRBD1. This CDR3 has 15 amino acids. J was trimmed by 3 bases and V by 0 bases; bases with no gene match: 3. Germline loops: CDR1 SGHRS, CDR2 YFSETQ. The CDR3 reads CASSLGDRAKETQYF. The CDR3 coding sequence is TGCGCCAGCAGCTTGGGGGACAGGGCAAAAGAGACCCAGTACTTC.

This clonotype came up many times. This chain joins TRBV2 and TRBJ2-1; D not resolved. V lost 4 bases, J lost 6 bases, and 4 bases lay in between. Germline V gene sequence: CDR1 SNHLY, CDR2 FYNNEI. The CDR3 extends over 11 amino acids. The CDR3 sequence: CASSGLNEQFF. DNA for the CDR3: TGTGCCAGCAGTGGACTCAATGAGCAGTTCTTC.

DNA of the CDR3: TGTGCCAGCAGTGGGGGTTCTACCACAGATACGCAGTATTTT. This gives the protein CASSGGSTTDTQYF. This rearrangement joins TRBV12-3 or TRBV12-4 to TRBJ2-3; tentatively, D is TRBD1 or TRBD2 (5 bases each). Between the trimmed V and J ends, which lost 5 bases and 2 bases, there was a span of 11 bases. This CDR3 is built from 14 residues.

In its sample, this clonotype was seen a few times. The rearrangement uses TRBV5-1 and TRBJ1-5, with a possible D match to TRBD1 (6 bases). This CDR3 has 14 residues. The germline V and J ends were trimmed by 1 base and 6 bases, with 11 bases remaining between them. The germline gives CDR1 SGHRS, CDR2 YFSETQ. The CDR3 region has the DNA TGCGCCAGCAGCTTGAGGGGAGGGGGTCAGCCCCAGCATTTT. Protein product: CASSLRGGGQPQHF.

This clonotype was found a few times. The chain employs TRBV6-5 and TRBJ2-7; D may match TRBD1 or TRBD2 (5 bases each). Germline V gives CDR1 MNHEY, CDR2 SVGAGI. This CDR3 is 15 amino acids long. Trimming took 2 bases from V and 2 from J, leaving 13 bases between them. The CDR3, as DNA: TGTGCCAGCAGTTACAGGGATGGGGGAGCCTACGAGCAGTACTTC. It codes for CASSYRDGGAYEQYF.

V usage is TRBV5-6 and J usage is TRBJ2-2, with D possibly being TRBD1 (5 bases). Deletions cut 4 bases from V and 4 bases from J, with 14 bases between. CDR3 size: 15 residues. Germline CDR1 SGHDT, CDR2 YYEEEE. Written as DNA, the CDR3 is TGTGCCAGCAGCCAGGGCCTTACCATCACCGGGGAGCTGTTTTTT. Its protein product is CASSQGLTITGELFF.

This clonotype was detected only a few times. The genes are TRBV4-2 and TRBJ1-4; 7 positions agree with TRBD1. CDR1 is LGHNA, CDR2 YNFKEQ, per germline. J gave up 8 bases and V 6 bases, and 9 bases lay outside the gene matches. CDR3 size: 14 residues. DNA for the CDR3: TGTGCCAGCAGTCTCAGGGGGACAGCCGAAAAACTGTTTTTT. Translating gives CASSLRGTAEKLFF.

In its sample, this clonotype was seen a few times. The rearrangement links TRBV10-3 to TRBJ2-7; D gene unclear. Deletions cut 6 bases from V and 1 base from J, with 10 bases between. The CDR3 runs to 13 residues. Germline V CDR1 and CDR2: ENHRY, SYGVKD. CDR3 DNA: TGTGCCATCAGAGGGCAGGAATCCTACGAGCAGTACTTC. Protein product: CAIRGQESYEQYF.

This rearrangement joins TRBV7-8 to TRBJ2-7; D unresolved. CDR1 and CDR2 (germline): SGHVS, FQNEAQ. CDR3 length equals 16 residues. Trimming pared 5 bases from V and 0 bases from J, leaving 17 bases between. Here the CDR3 reads CASSPDSRASSYEQYF. The CDR3 nucleotides are TGTGCCAGCAGCCCCGACTCCCGGGCCTCCTCCTACGAGCAGTACTTC.

This clonotype occurred a few times. J is TRBJ2-1 and V is TRBV19; D is perhaps TRBD1 or TRBD2 (5 bases each). V was shortened by 3 bases and J by 8 bases, with 14 bases between the two germline ends. Germline V gene lookup returns CDR1 LNHDA and CDR2 SQIVND (reference sequence). The CDR3 runs to 14 residues. CDR3 amino acids: CASSIDLGRHEQFF. The CDR3 DNA reads TGTGCCAGTAGTATCGACCTGGGACGCCATGAGCAGTTCTTC.

The V call is TRBV7-8, the J call TRBJ2-7; 13 positions match TRBD2. This CDR3 region has 20 residues. Trimming took 4 bases from V and 2 from J; bases not matched to a gene: 17. Germline-derived CDR1 and CDR2 are SGHVS and FQNEAQ. The CDR3 region has the DNA TGTGCCAGCAGCTCTGGACTAGCGGGAGCTTTGTTTGTCTTTACCTACGAGCAGTACTTC. It specifies CASSSGLAGALFVFTYEQYF.

V is TRBV20-1 and J is TRBJ1-2; no clear D. This CDR3 has 14 residues. V gave up 0 bases and J gave up 5 bases, with 13 bases separating them. Per germline, CDR1 DFQATT and CDR2 SNEGSKA (reference sequence). The CDR3 bases are TGCAGTGCTAGAGATCAGTTCGGAGGGTATGGCTACACCTTC. Amino acids: CSARDQFGGYGYTF.

The chain combines TRBV20-1 with TRBJ2-7, with D uncertain. V was pared by 4 bases and J by 6 bases, with 19 bases between. Germline CDR1 DFQATT, CDR2 SNEGSKA (reference sequence). CDR3 length equals 14 residues. CDR3 protein: CSATPNHLVSEQYF. CDR3 DNA sequence: TGCAGTGCTACCCCTAACCACCTAGTATCCGAGCAGTACTTC.

This chain joins TRBV4-3 and TRBJ2-1; 8 bases map to TRBD1. The CDR3 is made up of 18 amino acids. The V gene end was trimmed by 2 bases and the J gene end by 5 bases; junction bases not matched to a gene: 14. Germline CDR1 and CDR2: LGHNA and YSLEER. The CDR3 nucleotides read TGCGCCAGCAGCCAACTCACCCAGGGGGCATATTCCGACAATGAGCAGTTCTTC. It translates to CASSQLTQGAYSDNEQFF.

This clonotype was found a few times. V gene TRBV10-1 combines with J gene TRBJ2-1; either TRBD1 or TRBD2 may fit D (5 bases each). Germline V lookup: CDR1 WNHNN, CDR2 SYGVQD (reference sequence). The V end was cut by 6 bases, the J end by 10 bases, with 13 bases between. The CDR3 contains 12 residues. The CDR3 reads CASSEGSGEQFF. CDR3 nucleotide sequence: TGCGCCAGCAGCGAGGGGAGCGGCGAGCAGTTCTTC.

This clonotype has only a few counts. The rearrangement joins TRBV30 to TRBJ2-3; 12 nucleotides agree with TRBD2. V shed 2 bases, J shed 5 bases, and the junction held 5 bases outside the gene matches. CDR1 is GTSNPN, CDR2 SVGIG, per germline (reference sequence). This CDR3 spans 15 amino acids. DNA for the CDR3: TGTGCCTGGAGTACCCCGGGACTAGCGGGAGATACGCAGTATTTT. Translation: CAWSTPGLAGDTQYF.

The V gene is TRBV5-1, the J gene TRBJ2-7; a weak D match, TRBD2 (5 bases). V was shortened by 4 bases and J by 2 bases, with 10 bases between the two germline ends. The CDR3 runs 13 residues. Germline V lookup: CDR1 SGHRS, CDR2 YFSETQ. The CDR3 sequence: CASSPGKTYEQYF. In nucleotides, the CDR3 is TGCGCCAGCAGCCCCGGGAAGACCTACGAGCAGTACTTC.

This clonotype was counted only a few times. This rearrangement joins TRBV28 to TRBJ2-5; no definite D call. The CDR3 sequence is 15 residues long. Trimming took 1 base from V and 0 from J, leaving 9 bases between them. Germline lookup yields CDR1 MDHEN and CDR2 SYDVKM. The CDR3 loop is CASSLSADYQETQYF. CDR3 nucleotides: TGTGCCAGCAGTTTATCGGCTGATTACCAAGAGACCCAGTACTTC.

This clonotype has just a few counts. This sequence joins TRBV28 and TRBJ2-2; D not resolved. The CDR3 loop spans 16 amino acids. Trimming pared 6 bases from V and 2 bases from J, leaving 16 bases between. Per the germline V gene, CDR1 is MDHEN and CDR2 is SYDVKM. The CDR3 spells CASSRATSRNTGELFF. Here the CDR3 DNA reads TGTGCCAGCAGCCGTGCCACCAGTCGAAACACCGGGGAGCTGTTTTTT.

This clonotype has only a few counts. This rearrangement joins TRBV7-2 to TRBJ2-5; 8 bases line up with TRBD1. V lost 4 bases, J lost 4 bases, and 11 bases stayed unmatched. The length of the CDR3 is 16 residues. Germline-derived CDR1 and CDR2 are SGHTA and FQGNSA. CDR3 nucleotide sequence: TGTGCCAGCAGCTCAGACAGGGGTTTGTTGTTAGAGACCCAGTACTTC. Translated, it gives CASSSDRGLLLETQYF.

This chain links TRBV7-2 with TRBJ2-7; no clear D gene. CDR1 SGHTA and CDR2 FQGNSA come from the germline V gene. The CDR3 covers 10 residues. Trimming took off 4 bases at V and 3 bases at J, with 1 base between the two ends. Written as DNA, the CDR3 is TGTGCCAGCAGCTGCTACGAGCAGTACTTC. Translating gives CASSCYEQYF. Using reference TRBV7-2 and TRBJ2-7 for the parts outside the CDR3, the full variable domain is GAGVSQSPSNKVTEKGKDVELRCDPISGHTALYWYRQSLGQGLEFLIYFQGNSAPDKSGLPSDRFSAERTGGSVSTLTIQRTQQEDSAVYLCASSCYEQYFGPGTRLTVT.

This chain joins TRBV10-3 and TRBJ2-1; 9 nucleotides align to TRBD2. In germline, CDR1 is ENHRY, CDR2 SYGVKD. The CDR3 runs to 15 residues. Trimming removed 2 bases from V and 8 bases from J; junction bases left unmatched: 7. The CDR3: CAISEDVAGDDEQFF. In DNA form, the CDR3 reads TGTGCCATCAGTGAGGACGTAGCGGGGGATGATGAGCAGTTCTTC.

The CDR3 sequence is CSATPEFNEQFF. CDR3 sequence (DNA): TGCAGTGCAACTCCCGAATTCAATGAGCAGTTCTTC. The chain has TRBV20-1 and TRBJ2-1; unclear D gene. This CDR3 has 12 residues. Germline CDR1 DFQATT, CDR2 SNEGSKA (reference sequence). V was cut by 6 bases and J by 6 bases, with 12 bases left in between.

This clonotype appeared once. The chain is built from TRBV10-3 and TRBJ2-7; 7 bases agree with TRBD2. Germline values: CDR1 ENHRY, CDR2 SYGVKD. V lost 0 bases to trimming and J lost 5 bases; unmatched junction nucleotides: 7. The CDR3 spans 15 residues. In DNA, the CDR3 is TGTGCCATCAGTGAGTCAATGGGACTAAACCACGAGCAGTACTTC. This encodes CAISESMGLNHEQYF.

The rearrangement links TRBV20-1 to TRBJ2-1; D may match TRBD1 or TRBD2 (5 bases each). This CDR3 is built from 18 residues. The V end was cut by 6 bases, the J end by 1 base, with 25 bases between. The germline V gene encodes CDR1 DFQATT and CDR2 SNEGSKA (reference sequence). DNA of the CDR3: TGCAGTGCCACCGTCCCCTACGGGGCTAGACCGTCCTACAATGAGCAGTTCTTC. It translates to CSATVPYGARPSYNEQFF.

V usage is TRBV3-2 and J usage is TRBJ2-1; no check of the table's D call, TRBD1, against the DNA was made. TRBV3-2 is shown as a pseudogene. This CDR3 contains 21 residues. CDR3 nucleotide sequence: TGTGCCAGCAGGGGGGACAGGGGTGCTAGCGGATTCCCCAGCTCCTACAATGAGCAGTTCTTC. As protein: CASRGDRGASGFPSSYNEQFF.